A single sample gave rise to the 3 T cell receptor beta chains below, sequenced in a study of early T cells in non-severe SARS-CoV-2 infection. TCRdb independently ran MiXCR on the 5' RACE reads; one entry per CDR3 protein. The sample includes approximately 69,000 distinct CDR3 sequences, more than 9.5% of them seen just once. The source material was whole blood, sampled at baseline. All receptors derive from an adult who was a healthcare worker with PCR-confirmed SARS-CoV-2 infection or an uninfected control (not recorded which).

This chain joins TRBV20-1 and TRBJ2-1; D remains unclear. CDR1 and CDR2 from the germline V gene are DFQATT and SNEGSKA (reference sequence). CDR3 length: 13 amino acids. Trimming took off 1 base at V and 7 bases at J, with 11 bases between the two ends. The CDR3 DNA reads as TGCAGTGCTAGAGTATCCAGGAAAAATGAGCAGTTCTTC. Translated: CSARVSRKNEQFF.

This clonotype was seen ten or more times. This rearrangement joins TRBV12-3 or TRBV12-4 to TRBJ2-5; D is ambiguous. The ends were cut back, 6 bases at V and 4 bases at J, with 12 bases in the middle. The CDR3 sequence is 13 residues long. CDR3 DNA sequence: TGTGCCAGCAGCCCCTTACCCGCAGAGACCCAGTACTTC. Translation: CASSPLPAETQYF.

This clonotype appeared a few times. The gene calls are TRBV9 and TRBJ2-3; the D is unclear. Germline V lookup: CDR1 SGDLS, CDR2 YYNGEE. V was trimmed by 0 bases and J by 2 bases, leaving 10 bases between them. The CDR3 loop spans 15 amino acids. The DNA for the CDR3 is TGTGCCAGCAGCGTAGGGCCGCTATACACAGATACGCAGTATTTT. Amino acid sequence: CASSVGPLYTDTQYF.